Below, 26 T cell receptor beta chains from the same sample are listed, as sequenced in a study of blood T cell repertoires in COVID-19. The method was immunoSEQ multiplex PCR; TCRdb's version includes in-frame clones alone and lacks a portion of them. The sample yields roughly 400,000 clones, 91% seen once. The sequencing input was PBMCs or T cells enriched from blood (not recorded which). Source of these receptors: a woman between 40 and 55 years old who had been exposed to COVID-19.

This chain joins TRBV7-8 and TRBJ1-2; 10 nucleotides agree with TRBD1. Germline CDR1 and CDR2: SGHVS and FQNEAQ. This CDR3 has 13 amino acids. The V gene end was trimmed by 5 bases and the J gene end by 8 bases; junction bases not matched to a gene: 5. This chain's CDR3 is CASSPDRGRGYTF. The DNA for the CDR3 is TGTGCCAGCAGCCCCGACAGGGGGCGCGGCTACACCTTC. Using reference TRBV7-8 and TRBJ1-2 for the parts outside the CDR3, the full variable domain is GAGVSQSPRYKVAKRGQDVALRCDPISGHVSLFWYQQALGQGPEFLTYFQNEAQLDKSGLPSDRFFAERPEGSVSTLKIQRTQQEDSAVYLCASSPDRGRGYTFGSGTRLTVV.

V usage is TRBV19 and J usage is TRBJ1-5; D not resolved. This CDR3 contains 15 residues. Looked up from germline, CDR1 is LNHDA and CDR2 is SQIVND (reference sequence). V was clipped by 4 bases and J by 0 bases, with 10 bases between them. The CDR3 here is CASSRAQHSNQPQHF. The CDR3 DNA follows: TGTGCCAGTAGTAGAGCACAGCATAGCAATCAGCCCCAGCATTTT.

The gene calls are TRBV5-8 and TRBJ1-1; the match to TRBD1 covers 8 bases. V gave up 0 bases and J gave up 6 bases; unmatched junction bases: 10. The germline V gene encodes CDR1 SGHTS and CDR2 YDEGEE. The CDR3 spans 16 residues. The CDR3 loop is CASSLGSRGLISEAFF. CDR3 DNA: TGTGCCAGCAGCTTGGGGTCCAGGGGGCTTATTTCTGAAGCTTTCTTT.

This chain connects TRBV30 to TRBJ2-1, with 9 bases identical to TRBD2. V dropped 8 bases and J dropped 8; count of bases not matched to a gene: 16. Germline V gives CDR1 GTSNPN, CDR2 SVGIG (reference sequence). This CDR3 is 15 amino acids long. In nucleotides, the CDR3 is TGTGCCCTAATAAGGGCGGGAGGGCCGCGCGATGAGCAGTTCTTC. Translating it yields CALIRAGGPRDEQFF.

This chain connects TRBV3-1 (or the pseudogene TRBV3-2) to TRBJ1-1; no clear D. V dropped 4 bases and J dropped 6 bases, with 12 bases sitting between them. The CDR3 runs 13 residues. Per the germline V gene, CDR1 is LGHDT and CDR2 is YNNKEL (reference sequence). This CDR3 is CASSRPEGAEAFF. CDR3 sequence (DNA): TGTGCCAGCAGCCGCCCGGAGGGCGCTGAAGCTTTCTTT.

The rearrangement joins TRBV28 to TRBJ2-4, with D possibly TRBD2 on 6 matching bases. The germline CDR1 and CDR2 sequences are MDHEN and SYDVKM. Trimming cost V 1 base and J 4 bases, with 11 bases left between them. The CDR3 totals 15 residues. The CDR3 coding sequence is TGTGCCAGCAGTTTATCGCGGGGCGGGAAAAACATTCAGTACTTC. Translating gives CASSLSRGGKNIQYF. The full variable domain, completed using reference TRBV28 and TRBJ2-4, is DVKVTQSSRYLVKRTGEKVFLECVQDMDHENMFWYRQDPGLGLRLIYFSYDVKMKEKGDIPEGYSVSREKKERFSLILESASTNQTSMYLCASSLSRGGKNIQYFGAGTRLSVL.

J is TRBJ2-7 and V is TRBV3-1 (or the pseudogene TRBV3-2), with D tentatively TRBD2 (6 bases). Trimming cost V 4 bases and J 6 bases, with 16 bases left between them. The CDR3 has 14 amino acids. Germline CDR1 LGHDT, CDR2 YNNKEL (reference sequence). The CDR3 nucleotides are TGTGCCAGCAGCCCCAATTTGGGGGGAGGCGAGCAGTACTTC. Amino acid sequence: CASSPNLGGGEQYF.

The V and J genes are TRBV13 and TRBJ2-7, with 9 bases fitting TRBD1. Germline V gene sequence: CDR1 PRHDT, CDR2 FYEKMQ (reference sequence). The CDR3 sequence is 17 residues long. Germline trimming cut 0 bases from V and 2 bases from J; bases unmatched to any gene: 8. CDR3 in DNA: TGTGCCAGCAGCTTAGGAAGATCCTGGGACAGGGCCTACGAGCAGTACTTC. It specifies CASSLGRSWDRAYEQYF.

The CDR3 loop reads CASSFTTAGHREGYTF. CDR3 nucleotides: TGTGCCAGCAGCTTCACAACGGCGGGGCACCGCGAAGGCTACACCTTC. The V gene is TRBV7-9, the J gene TRBJ1-2, with a tentative D call TRBD1 (5 bases). There are 16 residues in the CDR3. Per the germline V gene, CDR1 is SEHNR and CDR2 is FQNEAQ (reference sequence). Trimming cost V 3 bases and J 8 bases, with 22 bases left between them. The full variable domain, in which reference TRBV7-9 and TRBJ1-2 provide the parts outside the CDR3, is DTGVSQNPRHKITKRGQNVTFRCDPISEHNRLYWYRQTLGQGPEFLTYFQNEAQLEKSRLLSDRFSAERPKGSFSTLEIQRTEQGDSAMYLCASSFTTAGHREGYTFGSGTRLTVV.

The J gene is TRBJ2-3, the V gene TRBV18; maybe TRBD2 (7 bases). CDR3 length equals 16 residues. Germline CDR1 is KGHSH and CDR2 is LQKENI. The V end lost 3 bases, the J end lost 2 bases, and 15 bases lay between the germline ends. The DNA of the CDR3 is TGTGCCAGCTCACCCCGGCGGCGGGGGCACACAGATACGCAGTATTTT. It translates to CASSPRRRGHTDTQYF.

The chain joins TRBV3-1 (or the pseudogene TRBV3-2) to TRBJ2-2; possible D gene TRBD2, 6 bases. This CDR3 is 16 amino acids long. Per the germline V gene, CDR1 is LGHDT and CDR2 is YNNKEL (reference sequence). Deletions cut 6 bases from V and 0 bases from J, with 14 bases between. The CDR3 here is CASSYQGGANTGELFF. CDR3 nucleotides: TGTGCCAGCAGTTATCAAGGCGGGGCGAACACCGGGGAGCTGTTTTTT.

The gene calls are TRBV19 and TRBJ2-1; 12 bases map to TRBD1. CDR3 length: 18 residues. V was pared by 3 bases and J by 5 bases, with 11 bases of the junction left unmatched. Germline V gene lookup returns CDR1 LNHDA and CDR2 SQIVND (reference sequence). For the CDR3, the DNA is TGTGCCAGTAGTATTGTCCGCCCGGGACAGGGGGCGAACAATGAGCAGTTCTTC. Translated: CASSIVRPGQGANNEQFF.

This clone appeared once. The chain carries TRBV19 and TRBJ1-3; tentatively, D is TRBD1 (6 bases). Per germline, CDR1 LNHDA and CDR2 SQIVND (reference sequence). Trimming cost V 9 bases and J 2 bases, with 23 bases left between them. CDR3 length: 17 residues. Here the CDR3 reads CASNIGNSRTAGNTIYF. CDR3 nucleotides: TGTGCCAGCAATATCGGGAACAGTCGGACAGCTGGAAACACCATATATTTT. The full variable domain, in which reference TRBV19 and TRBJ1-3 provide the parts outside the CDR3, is DGGITQSPKYLFRKEGQNVTLSCEQNLNHDAMYWYRQDPGQGLRLIYYSQIVNDFQKGDIAEGYSVSREKKESFPLTVTSAQKNPTAFYLCASNIGNSRTAGNTIYFGEGSWLTVV.

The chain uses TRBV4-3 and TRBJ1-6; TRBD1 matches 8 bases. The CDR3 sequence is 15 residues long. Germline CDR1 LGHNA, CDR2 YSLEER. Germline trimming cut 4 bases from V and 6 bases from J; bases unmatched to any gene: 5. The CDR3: CASSPGQAGNSPLHF. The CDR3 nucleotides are TGCGCCAGCAGCCCGGGACAGGCTGGTAATTCACCCCTCCACTTT.

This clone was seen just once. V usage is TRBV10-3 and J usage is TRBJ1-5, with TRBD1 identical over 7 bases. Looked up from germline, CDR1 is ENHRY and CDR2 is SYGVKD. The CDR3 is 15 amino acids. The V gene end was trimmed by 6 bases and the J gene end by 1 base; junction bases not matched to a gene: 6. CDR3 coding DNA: TGTGCCATCAGCGAAACAGGGGTAAGCAATCAGCCCCAGCATTTT. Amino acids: CAISETGVSNQPQHF.

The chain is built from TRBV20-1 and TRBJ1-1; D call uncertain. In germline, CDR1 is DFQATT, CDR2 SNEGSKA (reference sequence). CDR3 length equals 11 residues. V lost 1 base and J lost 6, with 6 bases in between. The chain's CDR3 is CSARGVPEAFF. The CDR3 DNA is TGCAGTGCTAGAGGAGTCCCTGAAGCTTTCTTT.

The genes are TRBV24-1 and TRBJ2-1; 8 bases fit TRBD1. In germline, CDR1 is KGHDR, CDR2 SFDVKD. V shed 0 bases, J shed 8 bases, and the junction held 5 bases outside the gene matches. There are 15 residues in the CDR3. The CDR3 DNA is TGTGCCACCAGTGATTTGTCAGGGGGCAGGGATGAGCAGTTCTTC. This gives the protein CATSDLSGGRDEQFF.

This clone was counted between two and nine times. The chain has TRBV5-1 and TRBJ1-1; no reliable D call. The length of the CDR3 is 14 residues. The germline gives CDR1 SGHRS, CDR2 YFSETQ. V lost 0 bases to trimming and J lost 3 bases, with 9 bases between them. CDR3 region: CASSLAGAYTEAFF. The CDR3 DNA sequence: TGCGCCAGCAGCTTGGCCGGAGCCTACACTGAAGCTTTCTTT.

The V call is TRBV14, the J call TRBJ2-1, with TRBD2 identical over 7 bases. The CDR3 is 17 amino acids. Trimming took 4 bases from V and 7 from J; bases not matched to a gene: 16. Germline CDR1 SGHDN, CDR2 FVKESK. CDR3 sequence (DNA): TGTGCCAGCAGCCGGGGCCTCGGGACTATCTTGGGGAATGAGCAGTTCTTC. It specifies CASSRGLGTILGNEQFF.

CDR3 bases: TGTGCCATCAGAGGACAGGCCGACTCTGAAGCTTTCTTT. This translates into CAIRGQADSEAFF. V and J are TRBV10-3 and TRBJ1-1; 7 bases match TRBD1. V trimming: 6 bases; J trimming: 6 bases; junction bases outside the gene matches: 7. The CDR3 extends over 13 amino acids. Germline V gives CDR1 ENHRY, CDR2 SYGVKD.

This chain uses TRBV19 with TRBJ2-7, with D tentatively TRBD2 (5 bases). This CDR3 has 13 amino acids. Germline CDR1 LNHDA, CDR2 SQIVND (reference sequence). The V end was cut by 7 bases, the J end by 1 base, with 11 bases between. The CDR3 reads CASTPGESYEQYF. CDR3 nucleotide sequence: TGTGCCAGTACCCCCGGGGAGTCCTACGAGCAGTACTTC.

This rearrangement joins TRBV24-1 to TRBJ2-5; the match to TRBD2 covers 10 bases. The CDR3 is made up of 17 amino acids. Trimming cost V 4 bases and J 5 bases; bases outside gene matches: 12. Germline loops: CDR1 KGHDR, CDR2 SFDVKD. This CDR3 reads CATSDLPGSGRSETQYF. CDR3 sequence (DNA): TGTGCCACCAGTGACCTCCCGGGTAGCGGGAGGAGTGAGACCCAGTACTTC.

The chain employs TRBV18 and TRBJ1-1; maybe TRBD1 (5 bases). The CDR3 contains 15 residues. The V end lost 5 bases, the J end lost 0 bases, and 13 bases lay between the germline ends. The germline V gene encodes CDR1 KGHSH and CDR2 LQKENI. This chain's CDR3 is CASSWDRGLNTEAFF. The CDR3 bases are TGTGCCAGCTCATGGGATAGGGGTTTGAACACTGAAGCTTTCTTT.

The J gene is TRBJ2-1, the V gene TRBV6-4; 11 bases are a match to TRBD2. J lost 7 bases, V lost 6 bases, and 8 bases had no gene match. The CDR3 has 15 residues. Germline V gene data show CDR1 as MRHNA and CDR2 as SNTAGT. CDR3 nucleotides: TGTGCCAGCAGCAAGTTAGCGGGAGGGATGAATGAGCAGTTCTTC. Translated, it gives CASSKLAGGMNEQFF.

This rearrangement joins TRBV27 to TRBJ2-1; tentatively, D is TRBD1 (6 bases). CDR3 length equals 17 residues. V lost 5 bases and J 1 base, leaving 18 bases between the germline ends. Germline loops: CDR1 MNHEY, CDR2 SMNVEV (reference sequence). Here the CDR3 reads CASSRPRQDGSYNEQFF. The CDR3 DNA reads TGTGCCAGCAGTAGACCCCGACAGGACGGGTCCTACAATGAGCAGTTCTTC.

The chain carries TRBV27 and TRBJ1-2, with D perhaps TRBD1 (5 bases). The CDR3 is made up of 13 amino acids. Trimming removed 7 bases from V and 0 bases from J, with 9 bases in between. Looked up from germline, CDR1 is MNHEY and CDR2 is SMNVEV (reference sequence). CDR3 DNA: TGTGCCAGCAAGGGGTCTACTAACTATGGCTACACCTTC. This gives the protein CASKGSTNYGYTF.